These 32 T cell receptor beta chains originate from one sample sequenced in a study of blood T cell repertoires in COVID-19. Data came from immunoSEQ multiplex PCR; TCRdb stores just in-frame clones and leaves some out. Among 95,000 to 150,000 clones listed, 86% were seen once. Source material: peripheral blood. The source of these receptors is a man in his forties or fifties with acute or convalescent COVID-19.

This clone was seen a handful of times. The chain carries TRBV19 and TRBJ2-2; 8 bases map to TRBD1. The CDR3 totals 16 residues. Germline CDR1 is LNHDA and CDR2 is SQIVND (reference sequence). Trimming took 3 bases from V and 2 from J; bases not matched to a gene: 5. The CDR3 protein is CASSIVGTGNTGELFF. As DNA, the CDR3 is TGTGCCAGTAGTATTGTGGGGACAGGTAACACCGGGGAGCTGTTTTTT.

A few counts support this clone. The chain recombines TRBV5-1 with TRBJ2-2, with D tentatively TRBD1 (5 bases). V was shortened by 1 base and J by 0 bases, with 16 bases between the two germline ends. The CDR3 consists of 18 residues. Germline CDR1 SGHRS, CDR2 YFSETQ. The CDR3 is CASSLSRTRPTNTGELFF. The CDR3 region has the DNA TGCGCCAGCAGCTTGAGTAGGACAAGACCAACGAACACCGGGGAGCTGTTTTTT. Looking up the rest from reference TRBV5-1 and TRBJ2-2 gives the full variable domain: KAGVTQTPRYLIKTRGQQVTLSCSPISGHRSVSWYQQTPGQGLQFLFEYFSETQRNKGNFPGRFSGRQFSNSRSEMNVSTLELGDSALYLCASSLSRTRPTNTGELFFGEGSRLTVL.

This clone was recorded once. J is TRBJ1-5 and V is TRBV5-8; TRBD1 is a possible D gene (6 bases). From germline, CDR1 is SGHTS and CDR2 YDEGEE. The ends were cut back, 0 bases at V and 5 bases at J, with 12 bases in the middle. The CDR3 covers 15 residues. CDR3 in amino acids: CASSLGGGQYQPQHF. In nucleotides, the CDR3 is TGTGCCAGCAGCTTGGGCGGTGGACAGTATCAGCCCCAGCATTTT.

The CDR3 bases are TGTGCCTGGAGTGTACAAAAGGGGGGAGGGTCCCATGGCTACACCTTC. It translates to CAWSVQKGGGSHGYTF. The chain employs TRBV30 and TRBJ1-2; a weak D match, TRBD1 (6 bases). The CDR3 totals 16 residues. Deletions cut 0 bases from V and 6 bases from J, with 20 bases between. CDR1 GTSNPN and CDR2 SVGIG come from the germline V gene (reference sequence). The full variable domain, with the rest looked up from reference TRBV30 and TRBJ1-2, is SQTIHQWPATLVQPVGSPLSLECTVEGTSNPNLYWYRQAAGRGLQLLFYSVGIGQISSEVPQNLSASRPQDRQFILSSKKLLLSDSGFYLCAWSVQKGGGSHGYTFGSGTRLTVV.

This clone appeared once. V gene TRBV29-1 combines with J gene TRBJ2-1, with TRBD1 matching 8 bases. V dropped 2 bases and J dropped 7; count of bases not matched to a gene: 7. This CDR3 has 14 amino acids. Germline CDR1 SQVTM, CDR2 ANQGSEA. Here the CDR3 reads CSVERQGASNEQFF. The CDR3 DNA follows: TGCAGCGTTGAAAGGCAGGGGGCGAGTAATGAGCAGTTCTTC.

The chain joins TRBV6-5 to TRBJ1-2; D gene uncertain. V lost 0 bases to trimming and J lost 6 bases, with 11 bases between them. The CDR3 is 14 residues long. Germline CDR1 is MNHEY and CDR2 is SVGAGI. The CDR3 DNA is TGTGCCAGCAGTTACTCACGCGGCGGGAATGGCTACACCTTC. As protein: CASSYSRGGNGYTF.

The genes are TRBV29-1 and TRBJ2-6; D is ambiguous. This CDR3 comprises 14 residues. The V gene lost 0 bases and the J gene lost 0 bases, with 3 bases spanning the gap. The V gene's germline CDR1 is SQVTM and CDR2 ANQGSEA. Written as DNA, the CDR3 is TGCAGCGTTGAAGAGAGCTCTGGGGCCAACGTCCTGACTTTC. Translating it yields CSVEESSGANVLTF.

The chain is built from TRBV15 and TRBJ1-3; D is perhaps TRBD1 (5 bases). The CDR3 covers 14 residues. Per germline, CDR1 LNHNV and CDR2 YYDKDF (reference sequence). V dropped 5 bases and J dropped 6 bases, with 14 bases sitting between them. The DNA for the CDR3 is TGTGCCACCAGCCAGCGGTCGGGGGAAAACACCATATATTTT. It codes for CATSQRSGENTIYF.

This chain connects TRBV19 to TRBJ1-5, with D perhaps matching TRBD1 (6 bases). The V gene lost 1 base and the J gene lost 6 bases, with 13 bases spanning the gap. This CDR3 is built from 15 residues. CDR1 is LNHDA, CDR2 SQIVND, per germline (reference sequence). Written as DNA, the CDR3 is TGTGCCAGTAGTATAGTACCGGGGGGCGGTCAGCCCCAGCATTTT. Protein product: CASSIVPGGGQPQHF.

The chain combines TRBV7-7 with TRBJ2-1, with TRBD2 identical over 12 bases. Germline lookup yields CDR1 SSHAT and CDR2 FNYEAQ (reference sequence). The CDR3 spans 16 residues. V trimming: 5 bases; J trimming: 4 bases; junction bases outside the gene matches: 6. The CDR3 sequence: CASSPQLAGGYNEQFF. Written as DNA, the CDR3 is TGTGCCAGCAGCCCTCAACTAGCGGGAGGTTACAATGAGCAGTTCTTC. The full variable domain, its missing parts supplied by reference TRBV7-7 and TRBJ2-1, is GAGVSQSPRYKVTKRGQDVTLRCDPISSHATLYWYQQALGQGPEFLTYFNYEAQPDKSGLPSDRFSAERPEGSISTLTIQRTEQRDSAMYRCASSPQLAGGYNEQFFGPGTRLTVL.

CDR3 bases: TGTGCCAGCAGCGCCGAGGGACAGGAAGCTTTCTTT. Its translation: CASSAEGQEAFF. The gene calls are TRBV11-3 and TRBJ1-1, with 7 positions matching TRBD1. V shed 5 bases, J shed 8 bases, and the junction held 5 bases outside the gene matches. Germline V gives CDR1 SGHNT, CDR2 YENEEA. CDR3 size: 12 residues. Looking up the rest from reference TRBV11-3 and TRBJ1-1 gives the full variable domain: EAGVVQSPRYKIIEKKQPVAFWCNPISGHNTLYWYLQNLGQGPELLIRYENEEAVDDSQLPKDRFSAERLKGVDSTLKIQPAELGDSAVYLCASSAEGQEAFFGQGTRLTVV.

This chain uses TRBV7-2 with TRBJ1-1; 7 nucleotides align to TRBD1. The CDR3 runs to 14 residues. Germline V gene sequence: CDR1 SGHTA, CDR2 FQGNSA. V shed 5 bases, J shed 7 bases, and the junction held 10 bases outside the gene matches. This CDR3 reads CASSLRRGPGEAFF. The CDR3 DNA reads TGTGCCAGCAGCCTCAGGAGGGGGCCGGGTGAAGCTTTCTTT.

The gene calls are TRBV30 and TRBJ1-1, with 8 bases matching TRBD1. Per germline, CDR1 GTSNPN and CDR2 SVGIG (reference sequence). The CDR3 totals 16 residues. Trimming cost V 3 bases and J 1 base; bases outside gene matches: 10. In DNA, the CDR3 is TGTGCCTGGAGGTTTCGACAGGGGAGCGGGAACACTGAAGCTTTCTTT. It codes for CAWRFRQGSGNTEAFF.

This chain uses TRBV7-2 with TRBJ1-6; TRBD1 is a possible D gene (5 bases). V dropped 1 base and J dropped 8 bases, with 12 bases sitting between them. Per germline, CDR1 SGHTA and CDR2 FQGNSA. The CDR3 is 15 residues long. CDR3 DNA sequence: TGTGCCAGCAGCTTAGGACAGACCCGCGATTCACCCCTCCACTTT. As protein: CASSLGQTRDSPLHF. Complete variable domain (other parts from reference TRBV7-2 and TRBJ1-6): GAGVSQSPSNKVTEKGKDVELRCDPISGHTALYWYRQSLGQGLEFLIYFQGNSAPDKSGLPSDRFSAERTGGSVSTLTIQRTQQEDSAVYLCASSLGQTRDSPLHFGNGTRLTVT.

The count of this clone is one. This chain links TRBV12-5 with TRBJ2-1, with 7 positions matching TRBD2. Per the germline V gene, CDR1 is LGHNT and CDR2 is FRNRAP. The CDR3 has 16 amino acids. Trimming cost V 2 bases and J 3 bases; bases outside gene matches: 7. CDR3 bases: TGTGCTAGTGGTTTGTCAACTAGCGTTGACTACAATGAGCAGTTCTTC. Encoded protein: CASGLSTSVDYNEQFF. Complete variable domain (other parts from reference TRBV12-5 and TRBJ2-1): DARVTQTPRHKVTEMGQEVTMRCQPILGHNTVFWYRQTMMQGLELLAYFRNRAPLDDSGMPKDRFSAEMPDATLATLKIQPSEPRDSAVYFCASGLSTSVDYNEQFFGPGTRLTVL.

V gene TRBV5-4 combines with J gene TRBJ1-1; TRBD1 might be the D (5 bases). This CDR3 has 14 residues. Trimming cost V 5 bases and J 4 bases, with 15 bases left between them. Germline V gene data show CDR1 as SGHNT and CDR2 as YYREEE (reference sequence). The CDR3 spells CASSRRAGSTEAFF. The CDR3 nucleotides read TGTGCCAGCAGTCGAAGAGCAGGGTCCACTGAAGCTTTCTTT.

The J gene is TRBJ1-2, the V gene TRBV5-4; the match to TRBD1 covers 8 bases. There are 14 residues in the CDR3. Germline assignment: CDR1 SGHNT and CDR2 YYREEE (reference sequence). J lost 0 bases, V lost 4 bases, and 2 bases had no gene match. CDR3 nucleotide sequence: TGTGCCAGCAGCCCGGACAGGGCTAACTATGGCTACACCTTC. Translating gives CASSPDRANYGYTF.

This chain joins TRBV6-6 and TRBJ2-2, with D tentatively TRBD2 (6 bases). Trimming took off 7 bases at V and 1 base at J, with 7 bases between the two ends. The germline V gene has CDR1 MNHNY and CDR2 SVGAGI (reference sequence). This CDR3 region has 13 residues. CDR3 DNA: TGTGCCAGCAAAGCGGGGAACACCGGGGAGCTGTTTTTT. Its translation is CASKAGNTGELFF.

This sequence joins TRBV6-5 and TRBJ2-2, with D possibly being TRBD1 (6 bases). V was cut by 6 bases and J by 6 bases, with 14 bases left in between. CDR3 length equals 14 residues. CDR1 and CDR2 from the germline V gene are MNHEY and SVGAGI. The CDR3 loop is CASRIGTIPGELFF. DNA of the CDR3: TGTGCCAGCAGGATCGGGACAATCCCCGGGGAGCTGTTTTTT.

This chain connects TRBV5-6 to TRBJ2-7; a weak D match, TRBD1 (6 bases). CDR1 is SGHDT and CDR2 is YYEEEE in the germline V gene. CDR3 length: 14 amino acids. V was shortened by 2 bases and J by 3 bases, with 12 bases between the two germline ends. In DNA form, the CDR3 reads TGTGCCAGCAGCTTCCGGGACACAGGCTACGAGCAGTACTTC. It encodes CASSFRDTGYEQYF.

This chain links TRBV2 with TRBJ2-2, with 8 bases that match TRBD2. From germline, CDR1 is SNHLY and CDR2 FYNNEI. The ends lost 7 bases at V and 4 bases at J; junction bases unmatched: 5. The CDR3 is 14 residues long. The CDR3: CASKGTRFTGELFF. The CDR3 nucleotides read TGTGCCAGCAAAGGGACTAGGTTCACCGGGGAGCTGTTTTTT.

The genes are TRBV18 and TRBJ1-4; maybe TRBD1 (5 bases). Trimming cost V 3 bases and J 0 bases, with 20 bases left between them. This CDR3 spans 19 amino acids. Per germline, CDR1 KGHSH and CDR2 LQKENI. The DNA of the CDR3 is TGTGCCAGCTCACCCGCCTTTGGGGGGAAGGATGCAACTAATGAAAAACTGTTTTTT. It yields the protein CASSPAFGGKDATNEKLFF.

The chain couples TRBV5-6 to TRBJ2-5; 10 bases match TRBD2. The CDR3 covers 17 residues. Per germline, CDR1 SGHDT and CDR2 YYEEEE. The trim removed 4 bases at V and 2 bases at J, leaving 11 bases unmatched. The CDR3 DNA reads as TGTGCCAGCAGCCGGGGGGTTGGAGCGGGAGGGCAAGAGACCCAGTACTTC. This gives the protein CASSRGVGAGGQETQYF.

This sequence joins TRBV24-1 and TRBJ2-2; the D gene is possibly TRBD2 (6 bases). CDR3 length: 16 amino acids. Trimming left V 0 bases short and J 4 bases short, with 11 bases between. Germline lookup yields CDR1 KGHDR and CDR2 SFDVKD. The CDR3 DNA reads TGTGCCACCAGTGATTTGGGGCGGGGAGGCACCGGGGAGCTGTTTTTT. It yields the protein CATSDLGRGGTGELFF.

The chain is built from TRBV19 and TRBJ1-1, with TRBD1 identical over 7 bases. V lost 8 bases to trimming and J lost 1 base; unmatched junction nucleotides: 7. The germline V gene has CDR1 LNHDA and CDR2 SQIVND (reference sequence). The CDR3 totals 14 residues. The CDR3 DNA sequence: TGTGCCAGTGTTAACAGGGGAGGGAACACTGAAGCTTTCTTT. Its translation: CASVNRGGNTEAFF. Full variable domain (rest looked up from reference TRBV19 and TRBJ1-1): DGGITQSPKYLFRKEGQNVTLSCEQNLNHDAMYWYRQDPGQGLRLIYYSQIVNDFQKGDIAEGYSVSREKKESFPLTVTSAQKNPTAFYLCASVNRGGNTEAFFGQGTRLTVV.

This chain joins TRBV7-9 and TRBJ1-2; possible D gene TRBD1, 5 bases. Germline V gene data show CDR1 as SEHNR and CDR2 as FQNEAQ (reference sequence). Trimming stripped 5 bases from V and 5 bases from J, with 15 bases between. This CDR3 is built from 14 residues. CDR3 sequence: CASSGAREIYGYTF. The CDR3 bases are TGTGCCAGCAGCGGGGCCAGAGAGATATATGGCTACACCTTC.

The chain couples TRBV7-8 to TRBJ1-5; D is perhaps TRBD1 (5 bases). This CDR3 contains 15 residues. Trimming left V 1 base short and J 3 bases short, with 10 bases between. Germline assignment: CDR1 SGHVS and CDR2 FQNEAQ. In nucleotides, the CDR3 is TGTGCCAGCAGCTTAGGGGGCCAGCCCAATCAGCCCCAGCATTTT. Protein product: CASSLGGQPNQPQHF.

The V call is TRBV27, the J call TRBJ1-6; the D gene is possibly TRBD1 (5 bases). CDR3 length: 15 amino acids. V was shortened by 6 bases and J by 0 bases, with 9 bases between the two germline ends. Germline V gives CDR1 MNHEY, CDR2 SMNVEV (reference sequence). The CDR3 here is CASRDMSSYNSPLHF. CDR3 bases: TGTGCCAGCAGGGACATGAGCTCCTATAATTCACCCCTCCACTTT.

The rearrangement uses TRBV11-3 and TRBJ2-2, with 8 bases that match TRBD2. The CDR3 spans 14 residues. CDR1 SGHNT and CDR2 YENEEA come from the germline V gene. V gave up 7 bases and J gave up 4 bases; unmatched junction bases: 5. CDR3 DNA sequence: TGTGCCAGCACGGGGGGGATTCGCACCGGGGAGCTGTTTTTT. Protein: CASTGGIRTGELFF.

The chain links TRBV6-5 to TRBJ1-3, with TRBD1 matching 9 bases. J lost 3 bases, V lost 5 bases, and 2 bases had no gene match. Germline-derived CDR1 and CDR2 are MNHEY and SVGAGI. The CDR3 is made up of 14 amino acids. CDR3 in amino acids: CASSTGGYGNTIYF. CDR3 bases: TGTGCCAGCAGTACAGGGGGCTATGGAAACACCATATATTTT.

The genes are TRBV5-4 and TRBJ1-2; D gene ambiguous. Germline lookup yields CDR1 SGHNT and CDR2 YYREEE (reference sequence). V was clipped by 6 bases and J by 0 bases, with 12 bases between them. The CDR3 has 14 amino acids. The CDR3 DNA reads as TGTGCCAGCACTGAGGGAATCCCTAACTATGGCTACACCTTC. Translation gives CASTEGIPNYGYTF.

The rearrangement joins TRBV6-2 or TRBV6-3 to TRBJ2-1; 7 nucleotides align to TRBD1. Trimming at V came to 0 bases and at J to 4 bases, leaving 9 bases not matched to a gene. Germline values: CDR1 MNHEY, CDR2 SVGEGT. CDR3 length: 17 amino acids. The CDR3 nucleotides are TGTGCCAGCAGTTACTCGACGGTCGGGACAGATTACAATGAGCAGTTCTTC. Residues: CASSYSTVGTDYNEQFF.